The present T cell receptor beta chain was sequenced within a study of Graves' ophthalmopathy and Graves' hyperthyroidism. Findings and limits, study-wide: Blood shared most expanded thyroid clonotypes above 0.001 frequency.

The TCR beta CDR3 regions underwent amplification from RNA transcripts. The library came from an HTBI-primed first-round RT-PCR and a second-round multiplex PCR. From the multiplex PCR reads, TCRdb called clonotypes with MiXCR, one entry per CDR3 protein. The sample holds around 1,000,000 distinct CDR3 sequences, about 38% seen once. Other autoimmune diseases, uncontrolled infections, pregnancy or lactation led to the exclusion of patients. Diagnosis relied on clinical symptoms, serum thyroxine, TRAb, thyroid ultrasound and orbital computed tomography. This CDR3 region has 18 residues. CDR1 is SEHNR, CDR2 FQNEAQ, per germline (reference sequence). V lost 5 bases, J lost 0 bases, and 17 bases lay in between. A note on this clonotype: Its antigen remains unidentified.

This rearrangement joins TRBV7-9 to TRBJ2-6; D remains ambiguous. This clonotype originated in an adult man with Graves' hyperthyroidism. The sample taken for sequencing was peripheral blood or thyroid tissue (not recorded which). The CDR3: CASSTFVGSNSGANVLTF. The CDR3 region has the DNA TGTGCCAGCAGCACCTTCGTTGGCTCGAACTCTGGGGCCAACGTCCTGACTTTC.